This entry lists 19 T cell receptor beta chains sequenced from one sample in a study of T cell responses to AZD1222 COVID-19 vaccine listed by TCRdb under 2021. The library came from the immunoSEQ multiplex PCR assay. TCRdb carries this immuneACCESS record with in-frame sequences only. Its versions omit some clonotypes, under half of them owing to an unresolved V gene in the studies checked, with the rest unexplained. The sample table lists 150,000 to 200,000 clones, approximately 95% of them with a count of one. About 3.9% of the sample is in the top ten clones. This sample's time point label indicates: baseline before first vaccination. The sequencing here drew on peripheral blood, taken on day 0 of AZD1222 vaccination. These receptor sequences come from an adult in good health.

CDR3 DNA: TGTGCCAGCAGCTTACCCTTTCGACAGGGCCCAAATTCACCCCTCCACTTT. It codes for CASSLPFRQGPNSPLHF. V usage is TRBV7-8 and J usage is TRBJ1-6, with 7 bases identical to TRBD1. Unmatched junction bases numbered 11, after V lost 2 bases and J lost 7 bases. Germline V gene sequence: CDR1 SGHVS, CDR2 FQNEAQ. The CDR3 contains 17 residues.

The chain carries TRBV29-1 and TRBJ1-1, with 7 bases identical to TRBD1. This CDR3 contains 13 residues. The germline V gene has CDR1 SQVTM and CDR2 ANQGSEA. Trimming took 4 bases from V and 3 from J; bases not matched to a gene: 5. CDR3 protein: CSVGWDRDTEAFF. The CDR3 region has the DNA TGCAGCGTTGGATGGGACAGAGACACTGAAGCTTTCTTT. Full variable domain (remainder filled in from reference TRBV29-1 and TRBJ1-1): SAVISQKPSRDICQRGTSLTIQCQVDSQVTMMFWYRQQPGQSLTLIATANQGSEATYESGFVIDKFPISRPNLTFSTLTVSNMSPEDSSIYLCSVGWDRDTEAFFGQGTRLTVV.

CDR3 residues: CASSLSFADSDYGYTF. The CDR3 bases are TGTGCCAGCAGTTTATCGTTTGCGGACAGTGACTATGGCTACACCTTC. This rearrangement joins TRBV27 to TRBJ1-2; possibly TRBD1 for D (6 bases). Per the germline V gene, CDR1 is MNHEY and CDR2 is SMNVEV (reference sequence). CDR3 length: 16 residues. V lost 0 bases and J lost 3, with 14 bases in between.

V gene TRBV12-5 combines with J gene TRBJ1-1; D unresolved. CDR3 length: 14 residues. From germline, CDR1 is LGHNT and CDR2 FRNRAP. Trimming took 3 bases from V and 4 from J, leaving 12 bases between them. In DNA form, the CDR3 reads TGTGCTAGTGGTTTCTTGAGGGTACGCACTGAAGCTTTCTTT. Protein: CASGFLRVRTEAFF.

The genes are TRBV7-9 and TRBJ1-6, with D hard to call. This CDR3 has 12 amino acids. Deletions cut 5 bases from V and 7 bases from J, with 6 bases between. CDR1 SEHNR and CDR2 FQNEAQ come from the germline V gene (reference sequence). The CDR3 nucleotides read TGTGCCAGCAGCCGAGAGAATTCACCCCTCCACTTT. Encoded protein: CASSRENSPLHF. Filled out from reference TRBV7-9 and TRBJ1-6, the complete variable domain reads DTGVSQNPRHKITKRGQNVTFRCDPISEHNRLYWYRQTLGQGPEFLTYFQNEAQLEKSRLLSDRFSAERPKGSFSTLEIQRTEQGDSAMYLCASSRENSPLHFGNGTRLTVT.

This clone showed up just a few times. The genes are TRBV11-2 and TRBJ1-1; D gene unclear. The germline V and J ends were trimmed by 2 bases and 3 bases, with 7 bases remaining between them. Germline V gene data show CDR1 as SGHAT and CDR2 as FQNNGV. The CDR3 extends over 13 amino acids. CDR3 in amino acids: CASSLISDTEAFF. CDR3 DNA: TGTGCCAGCAGCTTAATTTCGGACACTGAAGCTTTCTTT.

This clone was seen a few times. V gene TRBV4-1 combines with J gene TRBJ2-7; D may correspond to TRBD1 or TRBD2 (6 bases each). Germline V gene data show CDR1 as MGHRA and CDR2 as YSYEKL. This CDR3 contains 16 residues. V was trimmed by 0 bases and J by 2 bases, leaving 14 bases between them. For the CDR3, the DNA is TGCGCCAGCAGCCAAGATCCCTGGGGGGCCGCCTACGAGCAGTACTTC. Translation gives CASSQDPWGAAYEQYF.

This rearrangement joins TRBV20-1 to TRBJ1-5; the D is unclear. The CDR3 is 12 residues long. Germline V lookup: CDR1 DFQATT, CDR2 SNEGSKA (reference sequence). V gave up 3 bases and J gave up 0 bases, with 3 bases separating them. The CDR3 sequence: CSASYSNQPQHF. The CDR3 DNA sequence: TGCAGTGCTAGTTATAGCAATCAGCCCCAGCATTTT.

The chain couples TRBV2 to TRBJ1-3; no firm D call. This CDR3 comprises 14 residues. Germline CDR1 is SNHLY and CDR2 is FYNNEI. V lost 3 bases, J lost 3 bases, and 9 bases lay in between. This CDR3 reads CASSDGIRGNTIYF. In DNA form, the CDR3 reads TGTGCCAGCAGTGACGGAATTCGTGGAAACACCATATATTTT.

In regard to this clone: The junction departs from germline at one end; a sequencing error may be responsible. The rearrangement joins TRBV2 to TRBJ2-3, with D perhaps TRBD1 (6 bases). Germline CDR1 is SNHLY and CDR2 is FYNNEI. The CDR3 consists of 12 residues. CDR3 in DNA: TGTGCCAGCAGGGGCCTTTCTCCCGGGACACATTTT. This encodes CASRGLSPGTHF.

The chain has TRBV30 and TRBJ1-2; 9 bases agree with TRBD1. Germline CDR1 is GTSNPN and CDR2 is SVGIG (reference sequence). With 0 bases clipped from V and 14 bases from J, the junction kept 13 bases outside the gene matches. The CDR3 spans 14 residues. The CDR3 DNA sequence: TGTGCCTGGAGTGTACAGCTCATGGGACAGGGCGAAACCTTC. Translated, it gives CAWSVQLMGQGETF.

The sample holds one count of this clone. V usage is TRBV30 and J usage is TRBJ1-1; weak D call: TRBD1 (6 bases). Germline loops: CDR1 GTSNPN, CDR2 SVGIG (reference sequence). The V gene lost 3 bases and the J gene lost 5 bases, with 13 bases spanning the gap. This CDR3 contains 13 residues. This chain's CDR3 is CAWRVQGGTEAFF. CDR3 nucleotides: TGTGCCTGGAGAGTACAGGGTGGGACTGAAGCTTTCTTT.

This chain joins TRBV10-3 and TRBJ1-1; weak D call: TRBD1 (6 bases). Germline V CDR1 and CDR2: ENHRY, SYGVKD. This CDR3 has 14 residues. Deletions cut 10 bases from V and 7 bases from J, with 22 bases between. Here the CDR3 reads CATETGLLGGEAFF. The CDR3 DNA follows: TGTGCCACCGAAACAGGGCTCTTAGGTGGTGAAGCTTTCTTT.

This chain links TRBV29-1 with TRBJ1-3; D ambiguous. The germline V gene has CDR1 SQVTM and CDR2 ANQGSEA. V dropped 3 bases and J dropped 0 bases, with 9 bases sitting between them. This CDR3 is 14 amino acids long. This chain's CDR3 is CSVEALSSGNTIYF. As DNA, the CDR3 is TGCAGCGTTGAGGCTCTGAGCTCTGGAAACACCATATATTTT.

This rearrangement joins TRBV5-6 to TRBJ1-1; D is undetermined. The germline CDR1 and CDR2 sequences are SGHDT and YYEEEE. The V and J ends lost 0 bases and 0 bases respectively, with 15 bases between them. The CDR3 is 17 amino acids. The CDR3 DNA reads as TGTGCCAGCAGCTTGGGATTCGTGTGGGATCTGAACACTGAAGCTTTCTTT. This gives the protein CASSLGFVWDLNTEAFF.

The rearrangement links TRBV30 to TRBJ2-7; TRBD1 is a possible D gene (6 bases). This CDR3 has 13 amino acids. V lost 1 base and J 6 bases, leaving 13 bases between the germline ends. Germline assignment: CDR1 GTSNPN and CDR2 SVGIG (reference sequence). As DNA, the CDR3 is TGTGCCTGGAGTGCTACAGGGTTTGGCGAGCAGTACTTC. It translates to CAWSATGFGEQYF.

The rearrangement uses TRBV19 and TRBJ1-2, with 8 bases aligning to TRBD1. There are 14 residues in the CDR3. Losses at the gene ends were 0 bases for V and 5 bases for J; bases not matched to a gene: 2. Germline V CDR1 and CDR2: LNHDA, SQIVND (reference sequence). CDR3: CASSIDQGAYGYTF. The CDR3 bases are TGTGCCAGTAGTATAGACCAGGGGGCTTATGGCTACACCTTC.

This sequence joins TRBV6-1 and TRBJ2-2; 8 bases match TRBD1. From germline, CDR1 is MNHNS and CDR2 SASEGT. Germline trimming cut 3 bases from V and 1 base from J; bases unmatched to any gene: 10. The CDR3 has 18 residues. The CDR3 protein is CASSETGAARLNTGELFF. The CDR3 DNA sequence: TGTGCCAGCAGTGAGACAGGGGCAGCCAGGCTGAACACCGGGGAGCTGTTTTTT.

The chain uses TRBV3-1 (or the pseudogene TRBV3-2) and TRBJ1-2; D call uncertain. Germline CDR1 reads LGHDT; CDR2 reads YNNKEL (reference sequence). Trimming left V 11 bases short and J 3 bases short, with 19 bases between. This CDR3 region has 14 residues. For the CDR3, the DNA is TGTGCCTCAGCCATGGGTACACTGGACTATGGCTACACCTTC. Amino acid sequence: CASAMGTLDYGYTF.